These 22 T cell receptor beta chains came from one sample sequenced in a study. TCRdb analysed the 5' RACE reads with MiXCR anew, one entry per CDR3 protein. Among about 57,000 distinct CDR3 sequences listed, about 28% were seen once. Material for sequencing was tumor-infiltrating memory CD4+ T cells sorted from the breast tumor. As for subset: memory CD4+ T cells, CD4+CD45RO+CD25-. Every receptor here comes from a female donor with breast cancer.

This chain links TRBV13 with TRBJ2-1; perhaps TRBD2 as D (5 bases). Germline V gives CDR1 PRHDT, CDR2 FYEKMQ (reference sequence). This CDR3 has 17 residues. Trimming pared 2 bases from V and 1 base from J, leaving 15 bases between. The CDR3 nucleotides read TGTGCCAGCAGCTTATCTGCCTCGGGAATATCCTACAATGAGCAGTTCTTC. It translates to CASSLSASGISYNEQFF. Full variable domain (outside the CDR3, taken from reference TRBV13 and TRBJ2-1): AAGVIQSPRHLIKEKRETATLKCYPIPRHDTVYWYQQGPGQDPQFLISFYEKMQSDKGSIPDRFSAQQFSDYHSELNMSSLELGDSALYFCASSLSASGISYNEQFFGPGTRLTVL.

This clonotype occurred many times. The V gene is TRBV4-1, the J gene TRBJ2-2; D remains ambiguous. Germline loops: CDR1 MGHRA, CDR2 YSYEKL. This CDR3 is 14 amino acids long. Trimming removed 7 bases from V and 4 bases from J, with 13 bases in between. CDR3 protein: CASKTSTATGELFF. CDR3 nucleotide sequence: TGCGCCAGCAAAACCAGCACGGCCACCGGGGAGCTGTTTTTT.

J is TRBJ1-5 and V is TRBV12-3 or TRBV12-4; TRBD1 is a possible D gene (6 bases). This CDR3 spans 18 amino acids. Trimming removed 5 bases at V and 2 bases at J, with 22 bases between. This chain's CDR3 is CASSANGQWGWGNQPQHF. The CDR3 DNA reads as TGTGCCAGCAGTGCCAATGGACAGTGGGGGTGGGGCAATCAGCCCCAGCATTTT.

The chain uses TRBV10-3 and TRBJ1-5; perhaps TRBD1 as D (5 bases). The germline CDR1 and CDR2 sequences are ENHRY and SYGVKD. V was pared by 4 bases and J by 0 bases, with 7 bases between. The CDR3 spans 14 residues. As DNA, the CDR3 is TGTGCCATCAGTGTTGACAGTAGCAATCAGCCCCAGCATTTT. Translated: CAISVDSSNQPQHF.

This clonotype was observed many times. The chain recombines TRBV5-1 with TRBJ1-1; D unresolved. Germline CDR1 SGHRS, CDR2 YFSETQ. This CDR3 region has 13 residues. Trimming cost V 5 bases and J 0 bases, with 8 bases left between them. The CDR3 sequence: CASSTEMNTEAFF. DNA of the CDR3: TGCGCCAGCAGTACAGAAATGAACACTGAAGCTTTCTTT.

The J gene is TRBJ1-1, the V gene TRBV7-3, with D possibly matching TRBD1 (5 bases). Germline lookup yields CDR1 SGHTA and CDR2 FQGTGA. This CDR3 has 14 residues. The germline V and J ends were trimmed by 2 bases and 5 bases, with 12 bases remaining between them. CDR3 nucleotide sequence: TGTGCCAGCAGCTTACAGGGCCGGGAAACTGAAGCTTTCTTT. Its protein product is CASSLQGRETEAFF. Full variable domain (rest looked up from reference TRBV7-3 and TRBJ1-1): GAGVSQTPSNKVTEKGKYVELRCDPISGHTALYWYRQSLGQGPEFLIYFQGTGAADDSGLPNDRFFAVRPEGSVSTLKIQRTERGDSAVYLCASSLQGRETEAFFGQGTRLTVV.

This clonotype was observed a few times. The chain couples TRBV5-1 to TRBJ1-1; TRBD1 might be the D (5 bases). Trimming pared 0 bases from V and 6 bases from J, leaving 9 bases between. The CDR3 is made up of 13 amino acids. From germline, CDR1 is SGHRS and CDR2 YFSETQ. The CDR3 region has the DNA TGCGCCAGCAGCTTGGCCACGGGACCTGAAGCTTTCTTT. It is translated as CASSLATGPEAFF. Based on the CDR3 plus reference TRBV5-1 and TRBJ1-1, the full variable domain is KAGVTQTPRYLIKTRGQQVTLSCSPISGHRSVSWYQQTPGQGLQFLFEYFSETQRNKGNFPGRFSGRQFSNSRSEMNVSTLELGDSALYLCASSLATGPEAFFGQGTRLTVV.

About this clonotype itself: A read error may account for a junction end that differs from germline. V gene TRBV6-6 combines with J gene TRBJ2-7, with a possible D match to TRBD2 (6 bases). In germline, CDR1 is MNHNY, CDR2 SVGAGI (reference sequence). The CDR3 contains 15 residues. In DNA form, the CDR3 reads TGTGCCAGCAGTCTAACGTGGGCGGGGCGCTACGCGCAGTACTTC. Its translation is CASSLTWAGRYAQYF.

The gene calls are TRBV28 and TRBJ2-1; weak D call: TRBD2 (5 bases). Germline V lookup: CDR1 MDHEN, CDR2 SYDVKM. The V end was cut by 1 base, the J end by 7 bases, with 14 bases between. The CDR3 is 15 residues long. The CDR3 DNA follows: TGTGCCAGCAGTTTATCCCTACGAGGGAAAAATGAGCAGTTCTTC. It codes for CASSLSLRGKNEQFF. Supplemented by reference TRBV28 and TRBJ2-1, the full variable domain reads DVKVTQSSRYLVKRTGEKVFLECVQDMDHENMFWYRQDPGLGLRLIYFSYDVKMKEKGDIPEGYSVSREKKERFSLILESASTNQTSMYLCASSLSLRGKNEQFFGPGTRLTVL.

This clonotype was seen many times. As DNA, the CDR3 is TGTGCCAGCAGCGTAGGGATGGACGGTAGTGCAGATACGCAGTATTTT. Its protein is CASSVGMDGSADTQYF. The chain recombines TRBV9 with TRBJ2-3, with D uncertain. The CDR3 spans 16 residues. From germline, CDR1 is SGDLS and CDR2 YYNGEE. Trimming removed 0 bases from V and 4 bases from J, with 15 bases in between.

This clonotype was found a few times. The CDR3 sequence is CATSDPLKETQYF. DNA of the CDR3: TGTGCCACCAGTGATCCTCTCAAAGAGACCCAGTACTTC. V is TRBV24-1 and J is TRBJ2-5, with unresolved D. Trimming removed 3 bases from V and 3 bases from J, with 7 bases in between. Germline CDR1 reads KGHDR; CDR2 reads SFDVKD. The CDR3 totals 13 residues.

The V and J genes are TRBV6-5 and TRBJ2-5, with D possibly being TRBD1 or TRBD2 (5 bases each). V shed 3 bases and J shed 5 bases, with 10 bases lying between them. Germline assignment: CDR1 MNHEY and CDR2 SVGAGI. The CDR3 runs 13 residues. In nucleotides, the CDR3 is TGTGCCAGCAGTTATTCCGGGGCGGAGACCCAGTACTTC. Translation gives CASSYSGAETQYF.

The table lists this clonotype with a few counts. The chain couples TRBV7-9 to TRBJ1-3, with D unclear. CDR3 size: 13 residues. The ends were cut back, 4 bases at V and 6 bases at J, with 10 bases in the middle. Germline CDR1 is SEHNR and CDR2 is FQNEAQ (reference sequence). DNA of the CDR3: TGTGCCAGCAGCTCGCTCCCGCTAAACACCATATATTTT. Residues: CASSSLPLNTIYF.

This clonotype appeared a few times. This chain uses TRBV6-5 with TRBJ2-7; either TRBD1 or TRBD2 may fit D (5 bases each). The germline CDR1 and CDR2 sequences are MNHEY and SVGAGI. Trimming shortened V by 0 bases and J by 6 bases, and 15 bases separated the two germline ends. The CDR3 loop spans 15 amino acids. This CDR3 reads CASSYSGTPPSEQYF. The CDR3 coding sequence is TGTGCCAGCAGTTACTCGGGGACCCCCCCTAGCGAGCAGTACTTC.

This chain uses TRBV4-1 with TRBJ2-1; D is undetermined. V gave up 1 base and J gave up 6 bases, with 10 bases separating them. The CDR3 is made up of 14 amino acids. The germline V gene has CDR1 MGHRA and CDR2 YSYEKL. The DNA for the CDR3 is TGCGCCAGCAGCCAAGTCCGAGATGGCAATGAGCAGTTCTTC. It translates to CASSQVRDGNEQFF.

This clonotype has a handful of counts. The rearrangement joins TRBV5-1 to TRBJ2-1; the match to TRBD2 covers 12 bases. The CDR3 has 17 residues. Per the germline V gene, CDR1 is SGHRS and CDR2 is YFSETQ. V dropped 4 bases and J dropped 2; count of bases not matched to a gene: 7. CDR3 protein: CASSQGLAGSPYNEQFF. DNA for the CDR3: TGCGCCAGCAGCCAAGGACTAGCGGGATCACCCTACAATGAGCAGTTCTTC.

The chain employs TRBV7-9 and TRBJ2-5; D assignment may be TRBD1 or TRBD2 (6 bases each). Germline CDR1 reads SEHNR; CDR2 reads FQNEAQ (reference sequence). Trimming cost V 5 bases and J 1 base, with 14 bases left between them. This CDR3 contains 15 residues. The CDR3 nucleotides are TGTGCCAGCAGCCCTCCGAGGGGGGTCCAAGAGACCCAGTACTTC. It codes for CASSPPRGVQETQYF.

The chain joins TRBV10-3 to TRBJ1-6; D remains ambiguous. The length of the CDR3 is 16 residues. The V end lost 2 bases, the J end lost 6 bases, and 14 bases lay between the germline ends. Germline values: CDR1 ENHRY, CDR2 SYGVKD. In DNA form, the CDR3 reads TGTGCCATCAGTGAGGGGCTAACGGCGGGTAATTCACCCCTCCACTTT. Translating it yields CAISEGLTAGNSPLHF.

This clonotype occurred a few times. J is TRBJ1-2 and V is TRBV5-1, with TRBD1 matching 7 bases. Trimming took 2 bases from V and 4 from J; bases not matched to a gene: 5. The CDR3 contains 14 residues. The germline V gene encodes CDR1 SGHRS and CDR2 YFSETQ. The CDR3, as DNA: TGCGCCAGCAGCTTTGCAGGGGGTCTCTATGGCTACACCTTC. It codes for CASSFAGGLYGYTF.

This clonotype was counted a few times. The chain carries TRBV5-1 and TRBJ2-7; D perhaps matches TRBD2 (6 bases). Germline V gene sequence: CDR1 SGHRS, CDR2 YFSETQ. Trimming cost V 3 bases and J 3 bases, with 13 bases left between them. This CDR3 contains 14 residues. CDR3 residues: CASSSAGPHYEQYF. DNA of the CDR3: TGCGCCAGCAGCTCGGCGGGACCCCACTACGAGCAGTACTTC.

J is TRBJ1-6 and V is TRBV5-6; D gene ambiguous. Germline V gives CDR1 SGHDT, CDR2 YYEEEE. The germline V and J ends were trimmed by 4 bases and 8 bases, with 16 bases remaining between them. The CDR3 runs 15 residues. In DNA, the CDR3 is TGTGCCAGCAGCCCCTTCATGACCCCGGATTCACCCCTCCACTTT. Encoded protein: CASSPFMTPDSPLHF.

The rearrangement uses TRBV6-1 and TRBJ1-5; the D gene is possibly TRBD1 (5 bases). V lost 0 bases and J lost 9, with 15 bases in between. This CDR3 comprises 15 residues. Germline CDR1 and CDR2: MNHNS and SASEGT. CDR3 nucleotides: TGTGCCAGCAGTGAAGCGCCCGGGGGGGGTAGGCCCCAGCATTTT. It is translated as CASSEAPGGGRPQHF.